The rows below give T cell receptor beta chains drawn from one sample of a study of T cells in Graves' hyperthyroidism and ophthalmopathy. Each CDR3 protein is one row after TCRdb ran MiXCR on the multiplex PCR reads. Found here are about 540,000 distinct CDR3 sequences, more than 45% of them singletons; the top ten hold just over 8%. Sequenced material: peripheral blood or thyroid tissue (not recorded which). These receptors originate from a woman aged 18-35 years with Graves' hyperthyroidism. The CDR3 runs from the conserved cysteine through the conserved F or W. Each record gives: clone size, D gene, V gene, J gene, CDR3 DNA, CDR3 protein. The D gene is left open where the match is weak. Only part of the rows carry a size: once, few, many, or a class if the clone is expanded.

size: .; D: TRBD1; V: TRBV10-3; J: TRBJ2-7; DNA: TGTGCCATCAGTTACTTTCCGGGACAGGGGAATGAGCAGTACTTC; CDR3: CAISYFPGQGNEQYF
size: .; D: .; V: TRBV29-1; J: TRBJ1-1; DNA: TGCAGCGTTGATGGGGCAGACACAATGAACACTGAAGCTTTCTTT; CDR3: CSVDGADTMNTEAFF
size: many; D: .; V: TRBV24-1; J: TRBJ1-4; DNA: TGTGCCACCAGTGATTCGGGTTTTACTAATGAAAAACTGTTTTTT; CDR3: CATSDSGFTNEKLFF
size: many; D: .; V: TRBV11-2; J: TRBJ2-5; DNA: TGTGCCAGCAGTATGATGGCTCAAGAGACCCAGTACTTC; CDR3: CASSMMAQETQYF
size: .; D: TRBD1; V: TRBV7-2; J: TRBJ2-5; DNA: TGTGCCAGCAGCGCCGGGACAGGGGATTACCAAGAGACCCAGTACTTC; CDR3: CASSAGTGDYQETQYF
size: many; D: .; V: TRBV2; J: TRBJ1-3; DNA: TGTGCCAGCAGTGTCAGTCTCTCTGGAAACACCATATATTTT; CDR3: CASSVSLSGNTIYF
size: .; D: TRBD2; V: TRBV2; J: TRBJ2-5; DNA: TGTGCCAGCAGGGGGACTAGCGGGAGGGAAGAGACCCAGTACTTC; CDR3: CASRGTSGREETQYF
size: .; D: .; V: TRBV5-1; J: TRBJ1-1; DNA: TGCGCCAGCAGCTTGGGCGAGTGGAACACTGAAGCTTTCTTT; CDR3: CASSLGEWNTEAFF
size: .; D: .; V: TRBV7-3; J: TRBJ1-1; DNA: TGTGCCAGCAGCTTAAACCCCGTCGCTGAAGCTTTCTTT; CDR3: CASSLNPVAEAFF
size: .; D: TRBD1; V: TRBV2; J: TRBJ1-6; DNA: TGTGCCAGCACCCGACAGGGGATCGGTTCACCCCTCCACTTT; CDR3: CASTRQGIGSPLHF
size: .; D: .; V: TRBV7-9; J: TRBJ2-5; DNA: TGCGCCAGCAGCCAAGTAGGGGCAGCTTTAGAGACCCAGTACTTC; CDR3: CASSQVGAALETQYF
size: many; D: .; V: TRBV29-1; J: TRBJ2-5; DNA: TGCAGCGCCCTCGAAGAGACCCAGTACTTC; CDR3: CSALEETQYF
size: .; D: TRBD1; V: TRBV20-1; J: TRBJ2-7; DNA: TGCAGTGCTAGTATATGGGGGACAGGGGCGGAAGAGCAGTACTTC; CDR3: CSASIWGTGAEEQYF